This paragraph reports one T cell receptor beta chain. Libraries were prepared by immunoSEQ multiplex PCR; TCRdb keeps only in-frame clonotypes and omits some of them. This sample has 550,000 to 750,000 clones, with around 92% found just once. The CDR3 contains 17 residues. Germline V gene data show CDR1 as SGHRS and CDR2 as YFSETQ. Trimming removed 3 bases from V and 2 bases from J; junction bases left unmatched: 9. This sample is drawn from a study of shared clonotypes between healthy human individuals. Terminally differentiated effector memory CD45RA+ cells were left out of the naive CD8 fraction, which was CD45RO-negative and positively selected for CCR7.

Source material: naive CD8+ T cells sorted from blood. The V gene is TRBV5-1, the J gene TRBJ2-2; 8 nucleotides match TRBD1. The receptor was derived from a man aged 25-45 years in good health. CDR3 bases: TGCGCCAGCAGCTCCACGGCAGGGGGCCTAAACACCGGGGAGCTGTTTTTT. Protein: CASSSTAGGLNTGELFF. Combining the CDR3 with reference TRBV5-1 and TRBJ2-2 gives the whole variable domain KAGVTQTPRYLIKTRGQQVTLSCSPISGHRSVSWYQQTPGQGLQFLFEYFSETQRNKGNFPGRFSGRQFSNSRSEMNVSTLELGDSALYLCASSSTAGGLNTGELFFGEGSRLTVL.